This entry lists 30 T cell receptor beta chains sequenced from one sample in a study of CD8+CD57+ T cells in acquired aplastic anemia. Sequencing was done on patients that had shown CD8+CD57+ cell expansion by flow cytometry. Genomic DNA, serving as template, underwent TCR beta VDJ and CDR3 profiling. From the reads, TCRdb called clonotypes with MiXCR, one entry per CDR3 protein. The sample lists roughly 190,000 distinct CDR3 sequences; less than 60% were seen once. The sample comprised sorted CD4+, CD8+, or CD8+CD57+ T cells (not recorded which) from PBMCs. These receptors all stem from a human donor with aplastic anemia.

This chain links TRBV7-6 with TRBJ2-4, with D possibly being TRBD1 (6 bases). V gave up 4 bases and J gave up 8 bases, with 9 bases separating them. CDR1 and CDR2 (germline): SGHVS, FNYEAQ. CDR3 length: 12 residues. CDR3 amino acids: CASSSQGDIQYF. DNA of the CDR3: TGTGCCAGCAGCTCACAGGGAGACATTCAGTACTTC.

As concerns this clonotype: This may be a read error, as it is one base from a much larger clone. J is TRBJ2-2 and V is TRBV19; 7 nucleotides align to TRBD1. Unmatched junction bases numbered 15, after V lost 5 bases and J lost 6 bases. This CDR3 contains 17 residues. CDR1 and CDR2 (germline): LNHDA, SQIVND (reference sequence). This CDR3 is CASSHRPRGGIAGELFF. The DNA of the CDR3 is TGTGCCAGTAGTCATCGACCGCGAGGGGGCATCGCCGGGGAGCTGTTTTTT.

This clonotype was seen a handful of times. The V call is TRBV7-9, the J call TRBJ1-1, with D maybe TRBD1 (5 bases). Trimming cost V 6 bases and J 3 bases, with 11 bases left between them. Germline CDR1 is SEHNR and CDR2 is FQNEAQ (reference sequence). The length of the CDR3 is 13 residues. The CDR3 region is CASSFGTYTEAFF. The CDR3 DNA is TGTGCCAGCAGTTTCGGGACGTACACTGAAGCTTTCTTT.

This clonotype appeared a few times. A much bigger clone sits one base away, suggesting this may be a read error. The chain carries TRBV7-6 and TRBJ2-5; D not certain. The length of the CDR3 is 14 residues. Germline values: CDR1 SGHVS, CDR2 FNYEAQ. CDR3 residues: CVSSLGFTRETQYF. CDR3 nucleotide sequence: TGTGTCAGCAGCTTAGGGTTTACTCGAGAGACCCAGTACTTC.

This clonotype was counted many times. CDR3 residues: CSARDKRGSAKNIQYF. In DNA form, the CDR3 reads TGCAGTGCTAGAGATAAAAGGGGATCGGCCAAAAACATTCAGTACTTC. The genes are TRBV20-1 and TRBJ2-4; tentative D call: TRBD1 (5 bases). V gave up 0 bases and J gave up 1 base, with 13 bases separating them. Germline V CDR1 and CDR2: DFQATT, SNEGSKA (reference sequence). This CDR3 has 16 residues.

This clonotype was observed a handful of times. The CDR3: CSVEDRAINYGYTF. In nucleotides, the CDR3 is TGCAGCGTTGAAGATCGGGCAATTAACTATGGCTACACCTTC. The rearrangement links TRBV29-1 to TRBJ1-2; D is unclear. CDR3 length: 14 amino acids. Looked up from germline, CDR1 is SQVTM and CDR2 is ANQGSEA. V lost 0 bases, J lost 1 base, and 9 bases lay in between.

This clonotype was recorded at least ten times. The V call is TRBV11-2, the J call TRBJ2-1; TRBD2 aligns across 7 bases. Germline V gives CDR1 SGHAT, CDR2 FQNNGV. After removal of 5 bases from V and 0 bases from J, the junction contained 13 bases not matched to a gene. The CDR3 sequence is 18 residues long. The CDR3 region is CASSPYGAGATSYNEQFF. CDR3 DNA: TGTGCCAGCAGCCCCTACGGGGCGGGAGCTACCTCCTACAATGAGCAGTTCTTC.

This clonotype was observed at least ten times. V and J are TRBV19 and TRBJ2-7, with TRBD1 matching 10 bases. V shed 4 bases and J 0 bases; nucleotides not matched to a gene: 6. The CDR3 spans 16 residues. The germline V gene encodes CDR1 LNHDA and CDR2 SQIVND (reference sequence). In nucleotides, the CDR3 is TGTGCCAGTAGTACCCGGGGACAGGGGAGCTCCTACGAGCAGTACTTC. Translated, it gives CASSTRGQGSSYEQYF.

As concerns this clonotype: A much larger clone sits a single nucleotide away, making a read error possible. CDR3 nucleotide sequence: TGCAGTGCTGGTCCCCGTAACATTCAGTACTTC. Encoded protein: CSAGPRNIQYF. The chain combines TRBV20-1 with TRBJ2-4; D not certain. The CDR3 runs to 11 residues. Trimming removed 5 bases from V and 7 bases from J, with 9 bases in between. CDR1 DFQATT and CDR2 SNEGSKA come from the germline V gene (reference sequence).

This clonotype has just a few counts. Since a much larger clone is just one base distant, this may be a read error. The rearrangement joins TRBV7-9 to TRBJ2-4; 9 bases agree with TRBD1. CDR1 and CDR2 from the germline V gene are SEHNR and FQNEAQ (reference sequence). This CDR3 is 13 amino acids long. With V trimmed by 5 bases and J by 9 bases, 5 bases remained unmatched. The CDR3 DNA follows: TGTGCCAGCAGCAGGACAGGGGTGAGCATTCAGTACTTC. It yields the protein CASSRTGVSIQYF.

The chain uses TRBV10-1 and TRBJ2-5; 8 bases align to TRBD2. The CDR3 contains 18 residues. The germline CDR1 and CDR2 sequences are WNHNN and SYGVQD (reference sequence). The trim removed 0 bases at V and 0 bases at J, leaving 9 bases unmatched. This CDR3 is CASSESRSLAGYQETQYF. CDR3 bases: TGCGCCAGCAGTGAGTCGAGATCCCTAGCGGGCTACCAAGAGACCCAGTACTTC.

The gene calls are TRBV24-1 and TRBJ2-2; a weak D match, TRBD2 (5 bases). Looked up from germline, CDR1 is KGHDR and CDR2 is SFDVKD. CDR3 size: 14 residues. V was shortened by 3 bases and J by 7 bases, with 11 bases between the two germline ends. As DNA, the CDR3 is TGTGCCACCAGTGATCAAACTAGGAACGGGGAGCTGTTTTTT. Amino acid sequence: CATSDQTRNGELFF.

This clonotype was observed many times. This rearrangement joins TRBV9 to TRBJ2-3; 7 bases agree with TRBD1. The CDR3 has 14 amino acids. J was trimmed by 0 bases and V by 5 bases; bases with no gene match: 3. CDR1 SGDLS and CDR2 YYNGEE come from the germline V gene. CDR3 region: CASRKGASTDTQYF. The CDR3, as DNA: TGTGCCAGCAGGAAGGGGGCTAGCACAGATACGCAGTATTTT.

This rearrangement joins TRBV4-1 to TRBJ1-1, with TRBD1 matching 9 bases. Trimming at V came to 1 base and at J to 4 bases, leaving 10 bases not matched to a gene. The V gene's germline CDR1 is MGHRA and CDR2 YSYEKL. The CDR3 is made up of 17 amino acids. The CDR3 sequence is CASSQGRDRVRGTEAFF. The CDR3 nucleotides are TGCGCCAGCAGCCAAGGTAGGGACAGGGTAAGGGGCACTGAAGCTTTCTTT.

In the case of this clonotype: With a much larger clone just one base away, this may be a read error. J is TRBJ2-5 and V is TRBV5-1; D possibly corresponds to TRBD2 (6 bases). The CDR3 has 14 residues. The germline CDR1 and CDR2 sequences are SGHRS and YFSETQ. CDR3 sequence (DNA): TGCGCCAGCAGCTTGGTGGGACTCCAAGAGACCCAGTGCTTC. It yields the protein CASSLVGLQETQCF.

This clonotype was counted many times. The chain is built from TRBV20-1 and TRBJ2-7, with D perhaps TRBD2 (5 bases). Germline CDR1 is DFQATT and CDR2 is SNEGSKA (reference sequence). The CDR3 consists of 15 residues. Trimming stripped 6 bases from V and 1 base from J, with 19 bases between. The CDR3 sequence is CSARRFGENSYEQYF. The CDR3, as DNA: TGCAGTGCACGAAGATTCGGGGAGAATTCCTACGAGCAGTACTTC.

As to this clonotype: This is likely a read error, given that the CDR3 carries no conserved phenylalanine or tryptophan at its end. This sequence joins TRBV19 and TRBJ1-5; D gene unclear. In germline, CDR1 is LNHDA, CDR2 SQIVND (reference sequence). The CDR3 totals 14 residues. V was pared by 0 bases and J by 2 bases, with 5 bases between. CDR3 protein: CASSIEFGNQPQHS. The CDR3 DNA reads TGTGCCAGTAGTATAGAATTCGGCAATCAGCCCCAGCATTCT.

The chain carries TRBV7-9 and TRBJ1-1; D is unclear. The CDR3 sequence is 13 residues long. Trimming pared 4 bases from V and 11 bases from J, leaving 17 bases between. Germline CDR1 and CDR2: SEHNR and FQNEAQ (reference sequence). Here the CDR3 reads CASSYMGLTGAFF. In DNA form, the CDR3 reads TGTGCCAGCAGCTATATGGGCCTTACGGGGGCTTTCTTT.

This clonotype came up many times. The chain is built from TRBV19 and TRBJ1-5; D remains unclear. Trimming took off 1 base at V and 3 bases at J, with 13 bases between the two ends. The germline gives CDR1 LNHDA, CDR2 SQIVND (reference sequence). The CDR3 loop spans 16 amino acids. CDR3 protein: CASSIGARLHNQPQHF. DNA of the CDR3: TGTGCCAGTAGTATAGGGGCCAGGCTCCACAATCAGCCCCAGCATTTT. Together with reference TRBV19 and TRBJ1-5, the CDR3 gives the full variable domain: DGGITQSPKYLFRKEGQNVTLSCEQNLNHDAMYWYRQDPGQGLRLIYYSQIVNDFQKGDIAEGYSVSREKKESFPLTVTSAQKNPTAFYLCASSIGARLHNQPQHFGDGTRLSIL.

V gene TRBV9 combines with J gene TRBJ2-1; 8 nucleotides line up with TRBD1. In germline, CDR1 is SGDLS, CDR2 YYNGEE. V shed 0 bases and J 6 bases; nucleotides not matched to a gene: 8. The CDR3 length is 16 residues. CDR3 loop: CASSVGRRQGLNEQFF. The CDR3 nucleotides are TGTGCCAGCAGCGTAGGCCGCCGACAGGGGCTCAATGAGCAGTTCTTC.

The chain uses TRBV6-6 and TRBJ1-1, with a possible D match to TRBD1 (6 bases). There are 16 residues in the CDR3. The V end was cut by 4 bases, the J end by 1 base, with 16 bases between. Germline V CDR1 and CDR2: MNHNY, SVGAGI (reference sequence). The CDR3 sequence is CASSSMHNRENTEAFF. The DNA for the CDR3 is TGTGCCAGCAGTTCTATGCACAACAGGGAGAACACTGAAGCTTTCTTT.

In its sample, this clonotype was seen a few times. The chain combines TRBV7-2 with TRBJ2-5; D unresolved. There are 15 residues in the CDR3. Germline CDR1 and CDR2: SGHTA and FQGNSA. The V end was cut by 0 bases, the J end by 1 base, with 9 bases between. The CDR3 sequence is CASSLAPTTQETQYF. Here the CDR3 DNA reads TGTGCCAGCAGCTTAGCCCCGACGACCCAAGAGACCCAGTACTTC.

CDR3 in amino acids: CASSTDIATNEKLFF. The CDR3 DNA follows: TGTGCCAGCAGTACGGACATCGCAACTAATGAAAAACTGTTTTTT. V gene TRBV2 combines with J gene TRBJ1-4; D possibly corresponds to TRBD1 (5 bases). Germline CDR1 reads SNHLY; CDR2 reads FYNNEI. Deletions cut 5 bases from V and 0 bases from J, with 10 bases between. The CDR3 contains 15 residues.

This clonotype was seen many times. The V gene is TRBV19, the J gene TRBJ1-2; D is unresolved. CDR1 LNHDA and CDR2 SQIVND come from the germline V gene (reference sequence). CDR3 length: 14 amino acids. Trimming took off 4 bases at V and 4 bases at J, with 13 bases between the two ends. DNA for the CDR3: TGTGCCAGTAGTACCGGCGGGTCGAGCTATGGCTACACCTTC. It codes for CASSTGGSSYGYTF. Using reference TRBV19 and TRBJ1-2 for the parts outside the CDR3, the full variable domain is DGGITQSPKYLFRKEGQNVTLSCEQNLNHDAMYWYRQDPGQGLRLIYYSQIVNDFQKGDIAEGYSVSREKKESFPLTVTSAQKNPTAFYLCASSTGGSSYGYTFGSGTRLTVV.

This clonotype was counted a few times. The rearrangement joins TRBV4-1 to TRBJ1-4; no definite D call. The germline gives CDR1 MGHRA, CDR2 YSYEKL. The CDR3 sequence is 17 residues long. V lost 4 bases and J lost 2, with 17 bases in between. The CDR3 region has the DNA TGCGCCAGCAGCCTTAGTGGGAGGGTAGCGACTAATGAAAAACTGTTTTTT. Its translation: CASSLSGRVATNEKLFF.

About this clonotype: A much larger clone is a single base away; this may be a read error. CDR3 DNA sequence: TGCGCCAGCAGCGGGGCAGGGATGGACACTGAAGCTTTCTTT. It yields the protein CASSGAGMDTEAFF. V gene TRBV5-1 combines with J gene TRBJ1-1; tentatively, D is TRBD1 (5 bases). This CDR3 contains 14 residues. V shed 4 bases and J shed 3 bases, with 13 bases lying between them. The V gene's germline CDR1 is SGHRS and CDR2 YFSETQ. The variable domain in full, with the rest retrieved from reference TRBV5-1 and TRBJ1-1, is KAGVTQTPRYLIKTRGQQVTLSCSPISGHRSVSWYQQTPGQGLQFLFEYFSETQRNKGNFPGRFSGRQFSNSRSEMNVSTLELGDSALYLCASSGAGMDTEAFFGQGTRLTVV.

This clonotype was seen a few times. CDR3 bases: TGTGCCAGCAGTGAAGCCCCGACACTTCAAGAGACCCAGTACTTC. Translating it yields CASSEAPTLQETQYF. The chain joins TRBV2 to TRBJ2-5, with D uncertain. There are 15 residues in the CDR3. Germline V gene data show CDR1 as SNHLY and CDR2 as FYNNEI. The V end was cut by 0 bases, the J end by 2 bases, with 10 bases between. The whole variable domain, filled in from reference TRBV2 and TRBJ2-5, reads EPEVTQTPSHQVTQMGQEVILRCVPISNHLYFYWYRQILGQKVEFLVSFYNNEISEKSEIFDDQFSVERPDGSNFTLKIRSTKLEDSAMYFCASSEAPTLQETQYFGPGTRLLVL.

This clonotype has ten or more counts. V gene TRBV4-1 combines with J gene TRBJ2-7; D ambiguous. Trimming took off 2 bases at V and 6 bases at J, with 17 bases between the two ends. Germline assignment: CDR1 MGHRA and CDR2 YSYEKL. CDR3 size: 15 residues. The CDR3 spells CASSQPPVGLVEQYF. The CDR3 DNA follows: TGCGCCAGCAGCCAACCTCCGGTAGGCTTAGTCGAGCAGTACTTC.

This clonotype was recorded many times. The chain is built from TRBV7-9 and TRBJ2-1, with TRBD2 matching over 12 bases. Trimming removed 5 bases from V and 5 bases from J; junction bases left unmatched: 4. This CDR3 comprises 15 residues. Per germline, CDR1 SEHNR and CDR2 FQNEAQ (reference sequence). The CDR3 coding sequence is TGTGCCAGCAGCCTGAGGACTAGCGGGAACAATGAGCAGTTCTTC. This codes for CASSLRTSGNNEQFF.

As to this clonotype: With a much larger clone just one base away, this may be a read error. This chain connects TRBV19 to TRBJ2-5; TRBD1 or TRBD2 may be the D gene (6 bases each). CDR3 size: 16 residues. From germline, CDR1 is LNHDA and CDR2 SQIVND (reference sequence). With 3 bases removed from V and 2 bases from J, the gap between germline ends came to 16 bases. As DNA, the CDR3 is TGTGCCAGTAGTATCGGGGGCAGGGAGCCGCAAGAGACCCAGTACTTC. Translation gives CASSIGGREPQETQYF.